A selection of T cell receptor beta chains follows, all from one sample in a study of T cell changes during pregnancy in multiple sclerosis. Method: immunoSEQ multiplex PCR; TCRdb's copy keeps in-frame clones and lacks some. The sample shows about 63,000 clones, 93% of them seen only once. Sequencing used CD8+ T cells from peripheral blood mononuclear cells, obtained in the second trimester of pregnancy. The receptors derive from a female donor with multiple sclerosis, enrolled in a pregnancy study. Both conserved end residues are trimmed from each CDR3.

J | V | CDR3
TRBJ1-1 | TRBV6-1 | ASSEDGVTQDTEAF
TRBJ1-1 | TRBV27 | ASSFLADTEAF
TRBJ1-2 | TRBV4-2 | ASSQDGQIYGYT
TRBJ2-1 | TRBV9 | ASSVEPGGRNEQF
TRBJ2-7 | TRBV27 | ASSSSARIAGTYEQY
TRBJ2-5 | TRBV5-6 | ASSFRLAGAKETQY
TRBJ1-3 | TRBV29-1 | SVESGVSGNTIY
TRBJ2-5 | TRBV27 | ASTRRGRAEETQY
TRBJ2-1 | TRBV7-9 | ASSLPTHNEQF
TRBJ2-1 | TRBV11-2 | ASSFRVVEQF
TRBJ2-5 | TRBV19 | ASSPRLSGAQY
TRBJ1-4 | TRBV27 | ASSLARAATNEKLF
TRBJ2-5 | TRBV9 | ASSGGSEETQY
TRBJ2-7 | TRBV28 | ASIGSSYEQY
TRBJ2-7 | TRBV28 | ASRQGAYEQY
TRBJ2-3 | TRBV4-1 | ASSLGIVTSTDTQY
TRBJ2-3 | TRBV14 | ASSQDEGLGGDTQY
TRBJ2-7 | TRBV28 | ASRTGLGYEQY
TRBJ2-1 | TRBV7-3 | ASSPLQGFPYNEQF
TRBJ2-1 | TRBV27 | ASSLAGMGQNNEQF
TRBJ2-7 | TRBV7-2 | ASSEVWWRESSYEQY
TRBJ2-7 | TRBV5-4 | ASSLNSGSYEQY
TRBJ1-1 | TRBV27 | ASSVGMNTEAF
TRBJ2-7 | TRBV7-9 | ASSILSGAASYEQY
TRBJ2-1 | TRBV18 | ASSPGTSGDNEQF
TRBJ1-1 | TRBV19 | ASSIVAGHTEAF
TRBJ2-1 | TRBV7-9 | ASSLAEASGSYEQF
TRBJ2-3 | TRBV5-4 | ASSPSTDTQY
TRBJ2-7 | TRBV27 | ASSLSGQVVGSEQY
TRBJ2-1 | TRBV6-5 | ASSYGPHQF
TRBJ2-7 | TRBV5-5 | ASSLVGGRYEQY
TRBJ2-1 | TRBV28 | ASSFQGNEQF
TRBJ2-2 | TRBV5-6 | ASSWYFSGVTGELF
TRBJ2-2 | TRBV7-9 | ASSLDLAGPGELF
TRBJ2-7 | TRBV27 | ASSQLLGLGYEQY
TRBJ2-1 | TRBV27 | ASSLQGLAGNEQF
TRBJ2-7 | TRBV27 | ASSWGGAGAYEQY
TRBJ2-7 | TRBV10-1 | ASSEPGLVDEQY
TRBJ2-7 | TRBV4-3 | ASSQAILGTVAYEQY
TRBJ2-7 | TRBV5-8 | ASSLDRGHEQY
TRBJ2-7 | TRBV6-5 | ASSFGQGGYEQY
TRBJ1-1 | TRBV6-1 | ASSDDYYSMNTEAF
TRBJ1-4 | TRBV19 | ASSEGGDPNEKLF
TRBJ1-1 | TRBV30 | AWSGAGGGEAF
TRBJ2-7 | TRBV27 | ASSAFAGPNEQY
TRBJ2-3 | TRBV4-2 | ASRGNTQY
TRBJ1-1 | TRBV5-4 | ASSLAYTEAF